Here is one TCR beta chain with its context. In the study's own analysis: Estimates of nucleated cell counts were drawn from the amplification of reference gene primers. Only in-frame clones appear in the TCRdb table, and some are missing; sequencing was by immunoSEQ multiplex PCR. D and trimming come from the DNA, and the V and J calls and clone size come from that table. Seen here are approximately 150,000 clones, around 88% observed once, and the top ten hold about 5%. Trimming shortened V by 1 base and J by 1 base, and 11 bases separated the two germline ends. Germline V gene lookup returns CDR1 MGHRA and CDR2 YSYEKL. CDR3 length: 15 residues. The sample comes from a study of blood T cell repertoires in COVID-19. About the research overall: Specimens from acute and convalescent COVID-19 originated in the United States, Italy and Spain.

The source is a human donor in a cohort sampled during active COVID-19. The V gene is TRBV4-1, the J gene TRBJ2-7, with D maybe TRBD1 (6 bases). Sequencing was done on a sample of peripheral blood. For the CDR3, the DNA is TGCGCCAGCAGCCAAGTTACCAGGGGATCCTACGAGCAGTACTTC. Protein: CASSQVTRGSYEQYF.